This is a list of T cell receptor beta chains from one sample in a study of T cells in Graves' hyperthyroidism and ophthalmopathy. MiXCR, applied by TCRdb to the multiplex PCR reads, yields one record per CDR3 protein. The sample carries around 540,000 distinct CDR3 sequences, about half recorded once. Sequenced material: peripheral blood or thyroid tissue (not recorded which). The source of these receptors is a woman in her late teens or twenties with Graves' hyperthyroidism. Both conserved end residues are part of each CDR3. D genes are given only for firm matches. Size values are once, few and many counts, or a class for expanded clones, and some rows have none.

d_gene: .
v_gene: TRBV9
j_gene: TRBJ1-1
abundance: .
CDR3nt: TGTGCCAGCAGCCCCAGGGGTGGGAACACTGAAGCTTTCTTT
CDR3aa: CASSPRGGNTEAFF

d_gene: .
v_gene: TRBV6-5
j_gene: TRBJ2-5
abundance: .
CDR3nt: TGTGCCAGCAGTTACTTGCACGGAGGCCAAGTTACCCAGTACTTC
CDR3aa: CASSYLHGGQVTQYF

d_gene: .
v_gene: TRBV6-5
j_gene: TRBJ2-7
abundance: few
CDR3nt: TGTGCCAGCAGGGACCCCTACGAGCAGTACTTC
CDR3aa: CASRDPYEQYF

d_gene: .
v_gene: TRBV5-1
j_gene: TRBJ1-3
abundance: .
CDR3nt: TGCGCCAGCAGCTTGCGACAGCCTTACTCTGGAAACACCATATATTTT
CDR3aa: CASSLRQPYSGNTIYF

d_gene: .
v_gene: TRBV2
j_gene: TRBJ1-5
abundance: .
CDR3nt: TGTGCCAGCAGTTCACAGGGTTTTAACAATCAGCCCCAGCATTTT
CDR3aa: CASSSQGFNNQPQHF

d_gene: .
v_gene: TRBV29-1
j_gene: TRBJ1-2
abundance: .
CDR3nt: TGCAGCGTTGGGACGCCCGGAGGTGGCTACACCTTC
CDR3aa: CSVGTPGGGYTF

d_gene: TRBD1
v_gene: TRBV11-3
j_gene: TRBJ2-2
abundance: .
CDR3nt: TGTGCCAGCAGCCAAGCACCGGGACAGACCACCGGGGAGCTGTTTTTT
CDR3aa: CASSQAPGQTTGELFF

d_gene: .
v_gene: TRBV29-1
j_gene: TRBJ1-2
abundance: .
CDR3nt: TGCAGCTTAGTGGGGGAGATGGGCTATGGCTACACCTTC
CDR3aa: CSLVGEMGYGYTF

d_gene: TRBD2
v_gene: TRBV7-9
j_gene: TRBJ2-7
abundance: many
CDR3nt: TGTGCCAGCAGCCAGCGGGGCGGGAGGCCGGTCGAGCAGTACTTC
CDR3aa: CASSQRGGRPVEQYF

d_gene: .
v_gene: TRBV29-1
j_gene: TRBJ1-2
abundance: .
CDR3nt: TGCAGCGTCCAGGTTAACTATGGCTACACCTTC
CDR3aa: CSVQVNYGYTF

d_gene: .
v_gene: TRBV2
j_gene: TRBJ2-5
abundance: few
CDR3nt: TGTGCCAGCAGTGAAGGGGGTGCCACTGAAGAGACCCAGTACTTC
CDR3aa: CASSEGGATEETQYF

d_gene: TRBD1
v_gene: TRBV2
j_gene: TRBJ2-7
abundance: .
CDR3nt: TGTGCCAGCAGTTACTTAGGACAGGGGGCGGGAGAGCAGTACTTC
CDR3aa: CASSYLGQGAGEQYF

d_gene: .
v_gene: TRBV14
j_gene: TRBJ2-7
abundance: .
CDR3nt: TGTGCCAGCAGCCAAGACTACGGTTCCTACGAGCAGTACTTC
CDR3aa: CASSQDYGSYEQYF

d_gene: TRBD2
v_gene: TRBV5-8
j_gene: TRBJ2-7
abundance: few
CDR3nt: TGTGCCAGCAGTCCGAGGACTAGCGACTCCTACGAGCAGTACTTC
CDR3aa: CASSPRTSDSYEQYF

d_gene: .
v_gene: TRBV20-1
j_gene: TRBJ1-5
abundance: .
CDR3nt: TGCAGTGCTAGTGGGGATCACCGGGGGCCCCAGCATTTT
CDR3aa: CSASGDHRGPQHF

d_gene: TRBD2
v_gene: TRBV14
j_gene: TRBJ2-2
abundance: .
CDR3nt: TGTGCCAGCAGCAAGACTAGCGTTAACACCGGGGAGCTGTTTTTT
CDR3aa: CASSKTSVNTGELFF

d_gene: .
v_gene: TRBV29-1
j_gene: TRBJ2-5
abundance: .
CDR3nt: TGCAGCACCGACTCGGGACACCGTGGGGAGACCCGGTACTTC
CDR3aa: CSTDSGHRGETRYF

d_gene: .
v_gene: TRBV7-3
j_gene: TRBJ1-6
abundance: many
CDR3nt: TGTGCCAGCAGCTCCGTTTATTCACCCCTCCACTTT
CDR3aa: CASSSVYSPLHF

d_gene: .
v_gene: TRBV5-1
j_gene: TRBJ2-5
abundance: .
CDR3nt: TGCGCCAGCAGCCCGGGAATGGGCAATCAGCCCCAGTACTTC
CDR3aa: CASSPGMGNQPQYF

d_gene: TRBD2
v_gene: TRBV7-7
j_gene: TRBJ2-5
abundance: .
CDR3nt: TGTGCCAGCAGACCGGGACTAGCGGGAGGCCCACAAGTAGAGACCCAGTACTTC
CDR3aa: CASRPGLAGGPQVETQYF

d_gene: .
v_gene: TRBV2
j_gene: TRBJ1-1
abundance: .
CDR3nt: TGCGCCAGCAGCCCGTCCGGGGGGATTAGGAACACTGAAGCTTTCTTT
CDR3aa: CASSPSGGIRNTEAFF

d_gene: .
v_gene: TRBV11-2
j_gene: TRBJ1-6
abundance: few
CDR3nt: TGTGCCAGCAGCCACGGCCCGAATAATTCACCCCTCCACTTT
CDR3aa: CASSHGPNNSPLHF

d_gene: .
v_gene: TRBV15
j_gene: TRBJ1-2
abundance: .
CDR3nt: TGTGCCACCAGCAGTGAATGGGCAGCCTATGGCTACACCTTC
CDR3aa: CATSSEWAAYGYTF

d_gene: TRBD1
v_gene: TRBV15
j_gene: TRBJ1-6
abundance: once
CDR3nt: TGTGCCACCAGCAGAACCGGGACAGCGGTGATGGAGCCCCTCCACTTT
CDR3aa: CATSRTGTAVMEPLHF

d_gene: .
v_gene: TRBV7-8
j_gene: TRBJ2-7
abundance: few
CDR3nt: TGTGCCAGCAGCTTAGCGGCTAGCAGTTCATACGAGCAGTACTTC
CDR3aa: CASSLAASSSYEQYF

d_gene: .
v_gene: TRBV20-1
j_gene: TRBJ1-5
abundance: .
CDR3nt: TGCAGTGCTAGCCTCCGGGACAGCAATCAGCCCCAGCATTTT
CDR3aa: CSASLRDSNQPQHF

d_gene: TRBD2
v_gene: TRBV5-1
j_gene: TRBJ2-7
abundance: .
CDR3nt: TGCGCCAGCAGCCTGGGCGGGAGCTCAACCTACGAGCAGTACTTC
CDR3aa: CASSLGGSSTYEQYF

d_gene: TRBD2
v_gene: TRBV19
j_gene: TRBJ2-6
abundance: .
CDR3nt: TGTGCCAGTAGTATGACTAGCGGTCGCTCTGGGGCCAACGTCCTGACTTTC
CDR3aa: CASSMTSGRSGANVLTF

d_gene: TRBD2
v_gene: TRBV29-1
j_gene: TRBJ2-3
abundance: .
CDR3nt: TGCAGCGACGTAGCGGGAGGGACAGATACGCAGTATTTT
CDR3aa: CSDVAGGTDTQYF

d_gene: .
v_gene: TRBV7-9
j_gene: TRBJ1-5
abundance: many
CDR3nt: TGTGCCAGCAGCTTAGCGGTAGGGGACGATCAGCCCCAGCATTTT
CDR3aa: CASSLAVGDDQPQHF